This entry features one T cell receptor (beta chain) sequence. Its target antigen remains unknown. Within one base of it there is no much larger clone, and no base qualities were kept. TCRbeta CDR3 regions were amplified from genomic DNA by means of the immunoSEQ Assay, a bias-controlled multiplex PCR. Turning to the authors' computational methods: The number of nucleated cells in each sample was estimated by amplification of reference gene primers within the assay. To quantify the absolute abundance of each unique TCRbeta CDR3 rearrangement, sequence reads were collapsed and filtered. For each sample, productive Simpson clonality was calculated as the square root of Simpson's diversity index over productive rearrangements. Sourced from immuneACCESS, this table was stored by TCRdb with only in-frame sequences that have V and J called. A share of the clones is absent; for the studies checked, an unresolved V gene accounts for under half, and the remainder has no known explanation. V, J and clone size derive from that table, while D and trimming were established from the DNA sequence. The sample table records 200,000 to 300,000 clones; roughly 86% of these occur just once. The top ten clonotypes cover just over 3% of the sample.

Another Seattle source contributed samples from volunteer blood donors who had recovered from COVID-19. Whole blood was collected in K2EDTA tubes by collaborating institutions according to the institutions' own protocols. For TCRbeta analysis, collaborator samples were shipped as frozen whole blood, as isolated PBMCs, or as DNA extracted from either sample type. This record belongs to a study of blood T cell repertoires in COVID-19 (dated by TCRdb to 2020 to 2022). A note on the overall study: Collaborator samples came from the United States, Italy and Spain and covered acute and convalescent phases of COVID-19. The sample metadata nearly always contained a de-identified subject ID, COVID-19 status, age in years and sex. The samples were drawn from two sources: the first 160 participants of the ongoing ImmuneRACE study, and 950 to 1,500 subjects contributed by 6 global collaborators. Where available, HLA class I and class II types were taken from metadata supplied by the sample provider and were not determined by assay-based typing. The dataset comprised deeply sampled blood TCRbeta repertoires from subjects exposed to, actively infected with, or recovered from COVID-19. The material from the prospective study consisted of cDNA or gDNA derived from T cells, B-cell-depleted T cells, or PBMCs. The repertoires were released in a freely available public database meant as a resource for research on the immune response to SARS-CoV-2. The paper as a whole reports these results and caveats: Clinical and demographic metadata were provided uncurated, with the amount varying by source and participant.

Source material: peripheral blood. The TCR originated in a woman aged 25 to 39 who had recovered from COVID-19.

The CDR3 here reads CASSEGSGSGGTGYTF. The bases read TGTGCCAGCAGTGAAGGTTCCGGGTCAGGGGGCACTGGCTACACCTTC. The V gene is TRBV6-1 and the J gene is TRBJ1-2; 8 of the junction bases match TRBD1. Germline trimming amounts to 1 base on V and 7 bases on J, with 11 as the count of junction bases outside the gene matches. Looking up the germline V gene yields CDR1 MNHNS and CDR2 SASEGT. The CDR3 runs 16 residues from the cysteine to the phenylalanine. The entry retains the CDR3 DNA only, 48 bases that are in frame from base 1.